The source of this TCR beta chain is a study of cytomegalovirus exposure and HLA in healthy donors. Whole-study results and caveats: Reportedly, fewer N-insertions than the approximately 650-donor mean appeared in an Asian-associated ancestry cluster in a later analysis.

In the case of this clone: Its antigen is undetermined.

V dropped 4 bases and J dropped 9; count of bases not matched to a gene: 8. Germline V gene lookup returns CDR1 MGHRA and CDR2 YSYEKL. There are 14 residues in the CDR3. The PCR was carried out with 60 Vbeta primers and 13 Jbeta primers. Some clones are missing from TCRdb's copy, which holds only in-frame ones; the method was immunoSEQ multiplex PCR. This sample has 100,000 to 120,000 clones; 70% to 80% occur once, and the top ten carry around 1.3%. The sequencing sample was made of PBMCs. V usage is TRBV4-1 and J usage is TRBJ1-5; 8 positions agree with TRBD1. The source of this sequence is a man aged 35 to 55 in good health and CMV-seronegative. CDR3 in amino acids: CASSLGQGVPPQHF. The CDR3 DNA reads as TGCGCCAGCAGCCTAGGACAGGGTGTTCCGCCCCAGCATTTT.